In its sample, the clone carrying this T cell receptor (beta chain) was seen many times. No antigen is known for it. 5'RACE with 10-nucleotide random UMIs produced the cDNA. TCRdb analysed the 5' RACE reads with MiXCR anew, one entry per CDR3 protein. The repertoire consists of 72,000 or so distinct CDR3 sequences, with about a sixth occurring once and the leading ten covering approximately 15%. There are 14 residues in the CDR3. The germline V gene has CDR1 MNHEY and CDR2 SVGAGI. Germline trimming cut 6 bases from V and 3 bases from J; bases unmatched to any gene: 5. This specimen comes from a study of neurological immune-mediated disorders. Study-wide findings and caveats: Falling below healthy controls, multiple sclerosis showed the least TCR clonal expansion, while HTLV-1-associated myelopathy showed the most.

The unsorted libraries were made from 2 million PBMCs kept at -80 C. The sequenced sample consisted of PBMCs. The origin of this receptor is a middle-aged woman in good health. The chain uses TRBV6-5 and TRBJ1-3, with TRBD1 matching 7 bases. DNA for the CDR3: TGTGCCAGCAGCCAACAGGGGAATGGAAACACCATATATTTT. Translation gives CASSQQGNGNTIYF.